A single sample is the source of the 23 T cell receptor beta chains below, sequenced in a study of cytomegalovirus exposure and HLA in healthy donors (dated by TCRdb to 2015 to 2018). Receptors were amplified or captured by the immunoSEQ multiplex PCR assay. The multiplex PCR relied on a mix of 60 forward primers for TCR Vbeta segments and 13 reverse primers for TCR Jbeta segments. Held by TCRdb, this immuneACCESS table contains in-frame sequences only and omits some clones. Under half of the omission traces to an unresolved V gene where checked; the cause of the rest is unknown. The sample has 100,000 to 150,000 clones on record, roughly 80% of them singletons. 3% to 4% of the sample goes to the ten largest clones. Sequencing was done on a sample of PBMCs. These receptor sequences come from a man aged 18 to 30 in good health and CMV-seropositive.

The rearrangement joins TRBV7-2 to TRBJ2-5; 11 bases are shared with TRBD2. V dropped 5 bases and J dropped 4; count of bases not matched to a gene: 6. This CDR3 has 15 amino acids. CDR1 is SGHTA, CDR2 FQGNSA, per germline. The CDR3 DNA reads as TGTGCCAGCAGCCCAACTAGCGGGGGAAGAGAGACCCAGTACTTC. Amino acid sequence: CASSPTSGGRETQYF. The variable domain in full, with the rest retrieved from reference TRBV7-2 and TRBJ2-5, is GAGVSQSPSNKVTEKGKDVELRCDPISGHTALYWYRQSLGQGLEFLIYFQGNSAPDKSGLPSDRFSAERTGGSVSTLTIQRTQQEDSAVYLCASSPTSGGRETQYFGPGTRLLVL.

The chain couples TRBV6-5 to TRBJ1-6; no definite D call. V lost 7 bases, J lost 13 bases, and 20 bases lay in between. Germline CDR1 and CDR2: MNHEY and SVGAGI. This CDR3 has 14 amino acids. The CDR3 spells CASTPGVRRSPLHF. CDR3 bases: TGTGCCAGCACCCCCGGAGTTAGACGGTCGCCCCTCCACTTT.

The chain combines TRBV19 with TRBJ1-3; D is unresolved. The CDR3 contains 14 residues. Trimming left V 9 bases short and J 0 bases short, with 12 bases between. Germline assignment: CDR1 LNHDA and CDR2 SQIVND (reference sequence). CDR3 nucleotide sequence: TGTGCCAGCGTACAGCACGTCTCTGGAAACACCATATATTTT. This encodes CASVQHVSGNTIYF.

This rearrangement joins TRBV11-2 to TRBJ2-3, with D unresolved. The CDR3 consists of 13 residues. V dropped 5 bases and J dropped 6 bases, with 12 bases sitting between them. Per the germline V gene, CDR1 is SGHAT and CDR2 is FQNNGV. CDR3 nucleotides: TGTGCCAGCAGCCCCCTTGGCTTGGATACGCAGTATTTT. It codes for CASSPLGLDTQYF.

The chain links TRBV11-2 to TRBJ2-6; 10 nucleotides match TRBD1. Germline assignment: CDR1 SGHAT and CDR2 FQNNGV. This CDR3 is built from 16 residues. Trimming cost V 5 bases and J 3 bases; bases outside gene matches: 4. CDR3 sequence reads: CASSPGQGGGANVLTF. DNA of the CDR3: TGTGCCAGCAGCCCCGGACAGGGGGGTGGGGCCAACGTCCTGACTTTC. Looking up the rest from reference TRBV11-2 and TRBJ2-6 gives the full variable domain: EAGVAQSPRYKIIEKRQSVAFWCNPISGHATLYWYQQILGQGPKLLIQFQNNGVVDDSQLPKDRFSAERLKGVDSTLKIQPAKLEDSAVYLCASSPGQGGGANVLTFGAGSRLTVL.

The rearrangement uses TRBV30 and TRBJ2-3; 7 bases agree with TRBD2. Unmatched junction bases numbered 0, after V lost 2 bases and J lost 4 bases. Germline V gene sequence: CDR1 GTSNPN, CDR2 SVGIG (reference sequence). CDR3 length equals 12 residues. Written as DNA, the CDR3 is TGTGCCTGGAGTCGGGGGGCAGATACGCAGTATTTT. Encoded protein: CAWSRGADTQYF.

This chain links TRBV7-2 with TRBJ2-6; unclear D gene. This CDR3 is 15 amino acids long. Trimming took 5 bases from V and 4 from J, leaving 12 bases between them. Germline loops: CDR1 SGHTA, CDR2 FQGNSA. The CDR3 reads CASSPYPSGANVLTF. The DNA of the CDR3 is TGTGCCAGCAGCCCCTATCCCTCGGGGGCCAACGTCCTGACTTTC.

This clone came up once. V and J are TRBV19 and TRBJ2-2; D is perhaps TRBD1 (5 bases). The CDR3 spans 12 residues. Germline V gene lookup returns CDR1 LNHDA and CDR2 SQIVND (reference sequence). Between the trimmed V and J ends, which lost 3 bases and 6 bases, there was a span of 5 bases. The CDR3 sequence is CASSIRAGELFF. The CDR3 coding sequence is TGTGCCAGTAGTATCAGGGCCGGGGAGCTGTTTTTT.

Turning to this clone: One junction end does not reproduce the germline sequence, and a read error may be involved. The CDR3 protein is CSSSFSGTTDTQYF. The CDR3, as DNA: TGTTCCAGCAGTTTTAGCGGAACCACAGATACGCAGTATTTT. The chain has TRBV7-9 and TRBJ2-3; TRBD2 is a possible D gene (6 bases). The germline CDR1 and CDR2 sequences are SEHNR and FQNEAQ (reference sequence). The CDR3 is 14 amino acids. The whole variable domain, remainder taken from reference TRBV7-9 and TRBJ2-3, is DTGVSQNPRHKITKRGQNVTFRCDPISEHNRLYWYRQTLGQGPEFLTYFQNEAQLEKSRLLSDRFSAERPKGSFSTLEIQRTEQGDSAMYLCSSSFSGTTDTQYFGPGTRLTVL.

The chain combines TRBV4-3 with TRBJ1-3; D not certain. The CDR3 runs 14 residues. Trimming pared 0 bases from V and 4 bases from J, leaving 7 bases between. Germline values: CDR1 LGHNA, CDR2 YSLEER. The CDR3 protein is CASSQDSGGNTIYF. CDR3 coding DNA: TGCGCCAGCAGCCAAGATTCCGGGGGAAACACCATATATTTT.

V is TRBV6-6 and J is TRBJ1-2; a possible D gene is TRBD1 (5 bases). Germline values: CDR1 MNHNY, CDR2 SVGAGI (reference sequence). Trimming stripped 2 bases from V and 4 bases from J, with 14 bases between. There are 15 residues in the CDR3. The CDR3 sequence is CASSYSRVDAYGYTF. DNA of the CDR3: TGTGCCAGCAGTTACAGCAGGGTTGACGCCTATGGCTACACCTTC.

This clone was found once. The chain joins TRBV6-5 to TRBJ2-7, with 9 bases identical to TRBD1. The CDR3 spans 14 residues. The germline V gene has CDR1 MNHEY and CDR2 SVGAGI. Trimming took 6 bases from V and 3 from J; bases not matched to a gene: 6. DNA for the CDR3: TGTGCCAGCAGAAGGGGACAGGGAAACTACGAGCAGTACTTC. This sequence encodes CASRRGQGNYEQYF.

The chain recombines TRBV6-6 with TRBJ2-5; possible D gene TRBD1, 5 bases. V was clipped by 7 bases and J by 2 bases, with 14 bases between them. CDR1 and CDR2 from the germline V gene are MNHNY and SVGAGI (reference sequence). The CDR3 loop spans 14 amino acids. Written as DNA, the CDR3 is TGTGCCAGCACCCCGCGGACATCACAAGAGACCCAGTACTTC. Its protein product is CASTPRTSQETQYF.

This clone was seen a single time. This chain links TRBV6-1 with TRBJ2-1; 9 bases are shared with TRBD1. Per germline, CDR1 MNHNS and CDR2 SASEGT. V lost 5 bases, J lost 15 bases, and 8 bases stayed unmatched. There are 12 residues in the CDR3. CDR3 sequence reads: CASSPGTGKRFF. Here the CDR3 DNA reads TGTGCCAGCAGTCCCGGGACAGGGAAACGGTTCTTC.

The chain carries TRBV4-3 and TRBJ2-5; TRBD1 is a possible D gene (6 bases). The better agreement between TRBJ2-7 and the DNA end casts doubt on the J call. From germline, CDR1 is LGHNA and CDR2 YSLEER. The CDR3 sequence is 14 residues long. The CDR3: CASSPTRGYYEQYF. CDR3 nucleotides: TGCGCCAGCAGCCCCACCAGGGGATACTACGAGCAGTACTTC.

In nucleotides, the CDR3 is TGCGCCAGCAGAGGGGGCAGTCAGCCCCAGCATTTT. This sequence encodes CASRGGSQPQHF. The chain links TRBV10-2 to TRBJ1-5, with 7 bases aligning to TRBD1. Germline CDR1 is WSHSY and CDR2 is SAAADI. V was clipped by 6 bases and J by 6 bases; unmatched bases: 2. This CDR3 is built from 12 residues.

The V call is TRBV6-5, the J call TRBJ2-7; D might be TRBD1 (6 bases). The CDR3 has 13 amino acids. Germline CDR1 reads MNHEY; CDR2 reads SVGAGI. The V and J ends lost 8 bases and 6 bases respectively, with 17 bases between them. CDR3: CASGGSETSEQYF. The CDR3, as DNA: TGTGCCAGCGGGGGCAGCGAGACCTCCGAGCAGTACTTC.

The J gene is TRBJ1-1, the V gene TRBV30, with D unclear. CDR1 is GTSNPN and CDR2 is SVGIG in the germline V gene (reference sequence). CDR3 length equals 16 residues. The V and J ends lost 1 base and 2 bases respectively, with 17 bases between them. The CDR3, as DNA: TGTGCCTGGAGTGCCCCACGGGAAATTCGAAACACTGAAGCTTTCTTT. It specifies CAWSAPREIRNTEAFF.

Here the CDR3 DNA reads TGTGCCAGCAGTGTGCGGGGTGGGACCCAGTACTTC. It specifies CASSVRGGTQYF. The rearrangement joins TRBV2 to TRBJ2-5, with D perhaps TRBD2 (6 bases). Trimming left V 4 bases short and J 7 bases short, with 10 bases between. This CDR3 spans 12 amino acids. Per the germline V gene, CDR1 is SNHLY and CDR2 is FYNNEI.

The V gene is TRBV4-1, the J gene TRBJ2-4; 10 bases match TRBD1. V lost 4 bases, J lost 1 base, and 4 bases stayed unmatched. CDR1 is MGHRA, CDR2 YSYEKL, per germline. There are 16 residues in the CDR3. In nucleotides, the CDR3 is TGCGCCAGCAGCCGTGACAGGGGGCACGCCAAAAACATTCAGTACTTC. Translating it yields CASSRDRGHAKNIQYF.

CDR3 protein: CASSKTGFDLTKNIQYF. The DNA for the CDR3 is TGTGCCAGCAGCAAGACAGGTTTCGACTTAACCAAAAACATTCAGTACTTC. V gene TRBV13 combines with J gene TRBJ2-4, with a tentative D call TRBD1 (6 bases). The CDR3 contains 17 residues. Germline V lookup: CDR1 PRHDT, CDR2 FYEKMQ (reference sequence). Trimming took 5 bases from V and 2 from J, leaving 19 bases between them.

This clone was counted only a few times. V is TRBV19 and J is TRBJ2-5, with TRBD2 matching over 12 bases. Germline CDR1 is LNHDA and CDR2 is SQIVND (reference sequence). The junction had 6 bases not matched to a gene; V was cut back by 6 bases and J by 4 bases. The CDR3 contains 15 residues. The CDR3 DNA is TGTGCCAGTAGCTATTCTAGCGGGAGGGGAGAGACCCAGTACTTC. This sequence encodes CASSYSSGRGETQYF.

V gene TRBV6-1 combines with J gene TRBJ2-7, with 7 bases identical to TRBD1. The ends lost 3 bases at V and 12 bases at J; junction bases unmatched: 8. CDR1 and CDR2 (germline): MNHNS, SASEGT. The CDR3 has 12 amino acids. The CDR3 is CASSDFKAGGYF. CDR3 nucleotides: TGTGCCAGCAGTGATTTTAAGGCAGGGGGGTACTTC.